This entry describes one T cell receptor beta chain. Its antigen is currently unknown. TCRdb fed the reads into MiXCR, producing one record per CDR3 protein. The table lists just over 450,000 distinct CDR3 sequences, 40% to 50% of them singletons. This sample was taken from a study of T cell repertoires in cytomegalovirus infection. CDR1 MNHEY and CDR2 SVGEGT come from the germline V gene. The CDR3 is 12 amino acids. Trimming at V came to 7 bases and at J to 6 bases, leaving 4 bases not matched to a gene. The sequencing here drew on cultured PBMCs, taken from culture after CMV antigen stimulation. V is TRBV6-2 or TRBV6-3 and J is TRBJ2-7; the match to TRBD2 covers 9 bases. The sequence came from a human donor in good health (CMV status not recorded). Some clones in this sample may be carry-over from other donors' samples. The CDR3 DNA follows: TGTGCCAGCACTCAGCGGGAGGTCGAGCAGTACTTC. It is translated as CASTQREVEQYF.